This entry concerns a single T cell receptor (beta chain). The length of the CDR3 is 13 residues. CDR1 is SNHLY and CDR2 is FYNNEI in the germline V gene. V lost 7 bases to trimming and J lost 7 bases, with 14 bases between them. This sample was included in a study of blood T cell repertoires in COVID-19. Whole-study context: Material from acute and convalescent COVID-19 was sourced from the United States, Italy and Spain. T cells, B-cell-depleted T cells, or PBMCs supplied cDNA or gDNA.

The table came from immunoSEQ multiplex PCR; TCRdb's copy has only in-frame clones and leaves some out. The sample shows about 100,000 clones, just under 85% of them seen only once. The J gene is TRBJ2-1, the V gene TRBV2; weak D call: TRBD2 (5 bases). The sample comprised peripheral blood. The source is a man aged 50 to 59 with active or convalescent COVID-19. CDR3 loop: CASTRHPGNEQFF. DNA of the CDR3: TGTGCCAGCACACGACACCCGGGGAATGAGCAGTTCTTC.